This T cell receptor beta chain was recorded in a study of T cell responses to AZD1222 COVID-19 vaccine. The method was immunoSEQ multiplex PCR; TCRdb's version includes in-frame clones alone and lacks a portion of them. The sample has 95,000 to 100,000 clones, 88% seen once; the top ten hold approximately 16%. The V segment lost 6 bases and the J segment 5 bases; nucleotides outside the gene matches: 9. The germline V gene has CDR1 MDHEN and CDR2 SYDVKM. The CDR3 length is 14 residues. This receptor was identified in an adult who received the AZD1222 COVID-19 vaccine. Sample: peripheral blood, taken 28 days after the second AZD1222 dose. This chain uses TRBV28 with TRBJ1-1; TRBD1 matches 7 bases. CDR3 in DNA: TGTGCCAGCAGGCGAGGGGGCGAAGGGACTGAAGCTTTCTTT. Its translation is CASRRGGEGTEAFF.